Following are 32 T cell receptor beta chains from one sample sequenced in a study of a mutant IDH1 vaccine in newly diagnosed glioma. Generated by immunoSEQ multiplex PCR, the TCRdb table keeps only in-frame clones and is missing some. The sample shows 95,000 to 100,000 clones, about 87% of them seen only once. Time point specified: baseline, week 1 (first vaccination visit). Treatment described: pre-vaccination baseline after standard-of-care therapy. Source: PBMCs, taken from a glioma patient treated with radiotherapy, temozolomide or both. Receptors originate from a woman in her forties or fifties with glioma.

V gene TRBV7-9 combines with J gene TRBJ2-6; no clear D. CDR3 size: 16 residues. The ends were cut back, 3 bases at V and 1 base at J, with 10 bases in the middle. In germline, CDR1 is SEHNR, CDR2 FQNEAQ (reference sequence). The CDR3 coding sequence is TGTGCCAGCAGCTTTTTCGGGTGGTCTGGGGCCAACGTCCTGACTTTC. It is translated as CASSFFGWSGANVLTF.

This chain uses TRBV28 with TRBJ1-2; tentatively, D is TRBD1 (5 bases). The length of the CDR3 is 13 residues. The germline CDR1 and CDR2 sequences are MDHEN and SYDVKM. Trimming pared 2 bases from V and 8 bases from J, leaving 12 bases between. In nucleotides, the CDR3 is TGTGCCAGCAGTTTACTAGGGGTCGACGGCTACACCTTC. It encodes CASSLLGVDGYTF.

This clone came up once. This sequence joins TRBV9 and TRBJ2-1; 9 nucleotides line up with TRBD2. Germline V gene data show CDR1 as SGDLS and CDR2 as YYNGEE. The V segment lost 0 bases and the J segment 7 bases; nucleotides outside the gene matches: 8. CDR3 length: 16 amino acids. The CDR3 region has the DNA TGTGCCAGCAGCGTAGAACCGAGCGGGAGGCGTAATGAGCAGTTCTTC. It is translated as CASSVEPSGRRNEQFF.

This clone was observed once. This chain's CDR3 is CASSLGGGSPEAFF. CDR3 in DNA: TGTGCCAGCAGCTTGGGGGGCGGGAGCCCTGAAGCTTTCTTT. V usage is TRBV5-4 and J usage is TRBJ1-1, with a tentative D call TRBD1 (5 bases). The germline V and J ends were trimmed by 0 bases and 6 bases, with 12 bases remaining between them. Germline assignment: CDR1 SGHNT and CDR2 YYREEE (reference sequence). The CDR3 length is 14 residues.

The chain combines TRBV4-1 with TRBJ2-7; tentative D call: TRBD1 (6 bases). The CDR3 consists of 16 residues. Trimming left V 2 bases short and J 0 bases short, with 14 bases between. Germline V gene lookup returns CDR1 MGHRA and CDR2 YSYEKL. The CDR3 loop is CASSQTGRQGSYEQYF. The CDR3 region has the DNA TGCGCCAGCAGCCAAACAGGGCGCCAGGGCTCCTACGAGCAGTACTTC.

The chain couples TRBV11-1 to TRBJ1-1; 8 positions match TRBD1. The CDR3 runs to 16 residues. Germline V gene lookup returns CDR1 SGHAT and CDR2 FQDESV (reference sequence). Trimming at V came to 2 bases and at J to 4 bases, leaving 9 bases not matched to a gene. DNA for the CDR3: TGTGCCAGCAGCTTACACTCGACAGGGGCTTTCACTGAAGCTTTCTTT. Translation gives CASSLHSTGAFTEAFF.

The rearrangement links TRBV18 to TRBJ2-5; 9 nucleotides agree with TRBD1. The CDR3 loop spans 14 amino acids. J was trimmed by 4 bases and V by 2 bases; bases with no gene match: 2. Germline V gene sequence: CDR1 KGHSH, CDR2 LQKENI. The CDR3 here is CASSPGTGTETQYF. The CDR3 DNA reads TGTGCCAGCTCACCAGGGACAGGGACAGAGACCCAGTACTTC. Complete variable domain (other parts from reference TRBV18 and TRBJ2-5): NAGVMQNPRHLVRRRGQEARLRCSPMKGHSHVYWYRQLPEEGLKFMVYLQKENIIDESGMPKERFSAEFPKEGPSILRIQQVVRGDSAAYFCASSPGTGTETQYFGPGTRLLVL.

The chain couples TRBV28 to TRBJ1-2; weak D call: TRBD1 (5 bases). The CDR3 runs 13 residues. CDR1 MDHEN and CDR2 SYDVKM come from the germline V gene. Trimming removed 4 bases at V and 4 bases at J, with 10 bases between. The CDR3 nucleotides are TGTGCCAGCAGTTCACCGGGACGCTATGGCTACACCTTC. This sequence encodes CASSSPGRYGYTF.

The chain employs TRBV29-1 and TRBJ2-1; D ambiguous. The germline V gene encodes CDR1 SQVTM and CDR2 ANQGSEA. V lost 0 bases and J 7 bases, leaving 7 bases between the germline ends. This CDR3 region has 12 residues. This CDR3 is CSVEDTQNEQFF. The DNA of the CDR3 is TGCAGCGTTGAAGATACCCAGAATGAGCAGTTCTTC.

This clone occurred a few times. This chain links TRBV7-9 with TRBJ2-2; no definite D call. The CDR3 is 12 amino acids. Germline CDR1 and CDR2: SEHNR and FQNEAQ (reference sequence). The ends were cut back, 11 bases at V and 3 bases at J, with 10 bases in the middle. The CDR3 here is CAVHSDTGELFF. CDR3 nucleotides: TGTGCCGTGCACTCGGACACCGGGGAGCTGTTTTTT.

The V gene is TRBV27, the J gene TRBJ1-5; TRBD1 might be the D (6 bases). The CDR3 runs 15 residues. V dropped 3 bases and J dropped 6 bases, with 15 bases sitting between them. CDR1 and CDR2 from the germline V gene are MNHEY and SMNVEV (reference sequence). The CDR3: CASSFNREVGQPQHF. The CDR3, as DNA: TGTGCCAGCAGTTTTAACAGGGAGGTTGGTCAGCCCCAGCATTTT.

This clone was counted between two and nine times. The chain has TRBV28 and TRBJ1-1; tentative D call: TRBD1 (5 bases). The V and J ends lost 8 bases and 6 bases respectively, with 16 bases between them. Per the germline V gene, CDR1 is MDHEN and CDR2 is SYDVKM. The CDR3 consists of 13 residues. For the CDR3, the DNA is TGTGCCAGCGCCTCTACCAGGGCCGCTGAAGCTTTCTTT. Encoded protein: CASASTRAAEAFF.

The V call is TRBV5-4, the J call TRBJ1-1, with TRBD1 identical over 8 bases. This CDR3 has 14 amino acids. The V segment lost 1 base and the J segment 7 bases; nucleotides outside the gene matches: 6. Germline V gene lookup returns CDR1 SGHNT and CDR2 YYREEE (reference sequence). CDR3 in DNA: TGTGCCAGCAGCTTGATTGACAGGGGTGGTGAAGCTTTCTTT. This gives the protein CASSLIDRGGEAFF.

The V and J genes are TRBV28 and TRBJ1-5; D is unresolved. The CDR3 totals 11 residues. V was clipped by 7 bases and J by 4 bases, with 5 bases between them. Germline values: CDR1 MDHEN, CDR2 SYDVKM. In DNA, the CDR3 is TGTGCCAGCATGGGGAATCAGCCCCAGCATTTT. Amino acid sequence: CASMGNQPQHF.

In DNA, the CDR3 is TGTGCCAGCAGCTCTCTCCGAGGACTAGCGGGATCCCGGTACTTC. Translating it yields CASSSLRGLAGSRYF. The chain carries TRBV11-2 and TRBJ2-7; 12 bases agree with TRBD2. CDR3 length equals 15 residues. Germline V gene data show CDR1 as SGHAT and CDR2 as FQNNGV. Trimming took 4 bases from V and 12 from J; bases not matched to a gene: 13.

Here the CDR3 reads CASSPQAGALDEQYF. CDR3 DNA: TGTGCCAGCAGCCCTCAAGCGGGAGCGTTGGACGAGCAGTACTTC. The chain recombines TRBV7-3 with TRBJ2-7; 8 nucleotides align to TRBD2. Losses at the gene ends were 5 bases for V and 5 bases for J; bases not matched to a gene: 11. CDR1 is SGHTA, CDR2 FQGTGA, per germline. This CDR3 contains 15 residues. The complete variable domain, with remaining parts taken from reference TRBV7-3 and TRBJ2-7, reads GAGVSQTPSNKVTEKGKYVELRCDPISGHTALYWYRQSLGQGPEFLIYFQGTGAADDSGLPNDRFFAVRPEGSVSTLKIQRTERGDSAVYLCASSPQAGALDEQYFGPGTRLTVT.

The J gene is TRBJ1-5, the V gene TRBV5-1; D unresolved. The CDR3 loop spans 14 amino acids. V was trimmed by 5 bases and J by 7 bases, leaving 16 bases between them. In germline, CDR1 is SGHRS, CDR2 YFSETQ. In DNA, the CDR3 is TGCGCCAGCAGGCGGACCTTCAGTGGACAGCCCCAGCATTTT. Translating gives CASRRTFSGQPQHF. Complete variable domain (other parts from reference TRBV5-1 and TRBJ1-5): KAGVTQTPRYLIKTRGQQVTLSCSPISGHRSVSWYQQTPGQGLQFLFEYFSETQRNKGNFPGRFSGRQFSNSRSEMNVSTLELGDSALYLCASRRTFSGQPQHFGDGTRLSIL.

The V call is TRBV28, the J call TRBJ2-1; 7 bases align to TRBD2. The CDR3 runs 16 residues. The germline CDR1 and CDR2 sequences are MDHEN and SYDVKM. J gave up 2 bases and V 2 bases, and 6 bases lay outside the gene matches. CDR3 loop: CASSLRAGVPYNEQFF. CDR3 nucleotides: TGTGCCAGCAGTTTACGGGCGGGAGTACCCTACAATGAGCAGTTCTTC.

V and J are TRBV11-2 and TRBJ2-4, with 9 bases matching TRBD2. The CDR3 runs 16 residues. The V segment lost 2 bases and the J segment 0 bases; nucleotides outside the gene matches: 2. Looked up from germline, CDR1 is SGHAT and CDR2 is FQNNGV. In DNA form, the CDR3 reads TGTGCCAGCAGCTTACTAGCGGGGCTAGCCAAAAACATTCAGTACTTC. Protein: CASSLLAGLAKNIQYF. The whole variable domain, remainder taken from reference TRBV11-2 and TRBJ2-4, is EAGVAQSPRYKIIEKRQSVAFWCNPISGHATLYWYQQILGQGPKLLIQFQNNGVVDDSQLPKDRFSAERLKGVDSTLKIQPAKLEDSAVYLCASSLLAGLAKNIQYFGAGTRLSVL.

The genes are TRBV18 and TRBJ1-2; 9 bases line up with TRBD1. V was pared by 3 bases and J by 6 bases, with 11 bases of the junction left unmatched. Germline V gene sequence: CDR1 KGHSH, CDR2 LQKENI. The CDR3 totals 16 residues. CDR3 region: CASSPPGQGFPHGYTF. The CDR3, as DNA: TGTGCCAGCTCACCGCCGGGACAGGGTTTCCCACATGGCTACACCTTC. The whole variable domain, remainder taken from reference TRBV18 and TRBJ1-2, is NAGVMQNPRHLVRRRGQEARLRCSPMKGHSHVYWYRQLPEEGLKFMVYLQKENIIDESGMPKERFSAEFPKEGPSILRIQQVVRGDSAAYFCASSPPGQGFPHGYTFGSGTRLTVV.

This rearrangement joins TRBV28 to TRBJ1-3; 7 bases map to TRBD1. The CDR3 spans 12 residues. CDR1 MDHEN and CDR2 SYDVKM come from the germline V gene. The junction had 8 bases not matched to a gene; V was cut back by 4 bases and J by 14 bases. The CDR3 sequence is CASSSHGTAVYF. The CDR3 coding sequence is TGTGCCAGCAGTTCACACGGGACAGCGGTATATTTT.

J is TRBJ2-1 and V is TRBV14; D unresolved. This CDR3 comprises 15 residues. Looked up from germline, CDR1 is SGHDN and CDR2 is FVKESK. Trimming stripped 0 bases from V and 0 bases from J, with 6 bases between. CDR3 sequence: CASSQEGISYNEQFF. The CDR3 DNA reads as TGTGCCAGCAGCCAAGAAGGGATCTCCTACAATGAGCAGTTCTTC.

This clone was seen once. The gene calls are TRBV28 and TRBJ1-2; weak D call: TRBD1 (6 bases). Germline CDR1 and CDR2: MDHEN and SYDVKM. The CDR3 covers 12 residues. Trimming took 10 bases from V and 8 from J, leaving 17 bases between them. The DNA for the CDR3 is TGTGCCATATCAGGGGAGGGAAGGGGCTACACCTTC. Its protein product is CAISGEGRGYTF.

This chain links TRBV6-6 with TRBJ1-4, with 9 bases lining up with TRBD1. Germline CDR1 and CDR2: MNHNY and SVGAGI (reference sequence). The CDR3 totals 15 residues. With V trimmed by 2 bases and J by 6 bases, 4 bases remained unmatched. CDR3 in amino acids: CASSYQGDRDEKLFF. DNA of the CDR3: TGTGCCAGCAGTTACCAAGGGGACAGGGATGAAAAACTGTTTTTT.

CDR3 DNA sequence: TGTGCCAGCAGTCCAGGGACGGCCGGTTATGGCTACACCTTC. Translating it yields CASSPGTAGYGYTF. The chain joins TRBV27 to TRBJ1-2; perhaps TRBD1 as D (5 bases). Germline lookup yields CDR1 MNHEY and CDR2 SMNVEV (reference sequence). CDR3 length: 14 amino acids. V was cut by 5 bases and J by 5 bases, with 15 bases left in between.

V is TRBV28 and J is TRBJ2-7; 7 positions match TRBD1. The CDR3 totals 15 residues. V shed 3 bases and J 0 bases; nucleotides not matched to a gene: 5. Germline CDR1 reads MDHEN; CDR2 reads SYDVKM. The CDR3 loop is CASSLTGTLSYEQYF. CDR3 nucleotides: TGTGCCAGCAGTTTGACAGGGACCCTCTCCTACGAGCAGTACTTC. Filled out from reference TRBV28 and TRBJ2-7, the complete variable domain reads DVKVTQSSRYLVKRTGEKVFLECVQDMDHENMFWYRQDPGLGLRLIYFSYDVKMKEKGDIPEGYSVSREKKERFSLILESASTNQTSMYLCASSLTGTLSYEQYFGPGTRLTVT.

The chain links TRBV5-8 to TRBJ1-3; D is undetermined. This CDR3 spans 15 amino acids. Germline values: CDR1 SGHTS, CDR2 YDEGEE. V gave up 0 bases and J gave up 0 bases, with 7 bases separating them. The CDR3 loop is CASSLDKFSGNTIYF. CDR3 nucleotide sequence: TGTGCCAGCAGCTTGGACAAGTTCTCTGGAAACACCATATATTTT.

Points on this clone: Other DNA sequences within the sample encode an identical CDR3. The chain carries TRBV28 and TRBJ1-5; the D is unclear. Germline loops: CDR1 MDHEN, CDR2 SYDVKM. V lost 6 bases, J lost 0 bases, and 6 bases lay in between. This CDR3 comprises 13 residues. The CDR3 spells CASSRDSNQPQHF. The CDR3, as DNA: TGTGCCAGCAGCAGAGATAGCAATCAGCCCCAGCATTTT.

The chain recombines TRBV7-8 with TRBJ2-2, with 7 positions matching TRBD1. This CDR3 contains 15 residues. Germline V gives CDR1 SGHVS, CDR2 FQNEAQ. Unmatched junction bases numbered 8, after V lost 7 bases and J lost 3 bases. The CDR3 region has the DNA TGTGCCAGCAACGAAGGGACAGTATACACCGGGGAGCTGTTTTTT. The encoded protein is CASNEGTVYTGELFF. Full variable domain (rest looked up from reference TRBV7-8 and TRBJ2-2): GAGVSQSPRYKVAKRGQDVALRCDPISGHVSLFWYQQALGQGPEFLTYFQNEAQLDKSGLPSDRFFAERPEGSVSTLKIQRTQQEDSAVYLCASNEGTVYTGELFFGEGSRLTVL.

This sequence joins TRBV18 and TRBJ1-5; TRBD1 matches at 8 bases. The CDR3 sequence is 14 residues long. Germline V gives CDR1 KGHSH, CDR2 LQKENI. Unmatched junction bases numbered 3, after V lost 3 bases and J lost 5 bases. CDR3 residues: CASSPSGGYQPQHF. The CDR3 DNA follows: TGTGCCAGCTCACCTTCAGGGGGCTATCAGCCCCAGCATTTT.

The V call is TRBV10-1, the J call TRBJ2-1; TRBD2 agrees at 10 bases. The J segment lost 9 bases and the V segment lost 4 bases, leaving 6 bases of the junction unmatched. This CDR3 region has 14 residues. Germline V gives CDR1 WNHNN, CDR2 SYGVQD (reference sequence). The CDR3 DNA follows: TGCGCCAGCAGTGCCCTAGCGGGAGTTGGTGAGCAGTTCTTC. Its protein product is CASSALAGVGEQFF.

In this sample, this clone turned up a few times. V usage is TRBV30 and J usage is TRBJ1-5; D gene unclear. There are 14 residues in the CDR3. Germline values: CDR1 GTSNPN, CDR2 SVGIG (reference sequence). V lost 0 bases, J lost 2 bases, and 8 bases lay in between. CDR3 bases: TGTGCCTGGAGTGTGGAAGGAGGCAATCAGCCCCAGCATTTT. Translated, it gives CAWSVEGGNQPQHF.